Below, 13 T cell receptor beta chains from the same sample are listed, as sequenced in a study of OX40 agonist ivuxolimab in advanced cancers. TCRdb's copy holds only in-frame clones and misses some; the assay was immunoSEQ multiplex PCR. The table lists approximately 29,000 clones, 84% of them singletons. Sequences were derived from CD4+ or CD8+ T cells sorted from blood, sampled in a trial of the OX40 agonist ivuxolimab. These receptors came from an adult with an advanced solid tumor such as melanoma, head and neck, liver or kidney cancer.

The chain employs TRBV6-5 and TRBJ1-1, with unresolved D. V lost 5 bases, J lost 7 bases, and 8 bases lay in between. Per germline, CDR1 MNHEY and CDR2 SVGAGI. The CDR3 consists of 11 residues. Written as DNA, the CDR3 is TGTGCCAGCAGTACTCCACTTGAAGCTTTCTTT. This encodes CASSTPLEAFF.

The V and J genes are TRBV5-6 and TRBJ1-2; 7 bases map to TRBD1. There are 14 residues in the CDR3. The trim removed 3 bases at V and 2 bases at J, leaving 4 bases unmatched. Germline CDR1 and CDR2: SGHDT and YYEEEE. The CDR3 here is CASSSTGSNYGYTF. The CDR3 region has the DNA TGTGCCAGCAGCTCGACAGGGTCCAACTATGGCTACACCTTC.

On this clone: Additional DNA sequences in this sample encode the identical CDR3. The V and J genes are TRBV7-2 and TRBJ1-1; D is possibly TRBD1 (5 bases). Germline assignment: CDR1 SGHTA and CDR2 FQGNSA. This CDR3 comprises 13 residues. V lost 1 base and J lost 8, with 11 bases in between. The CDR3 loop reads CASSLVTGAEAFF. The CDR3 DNA reads TGTGCCAGCAGCTTAGTTACCGGGGCGGAAGCTTTCTTT.

The V call is TRBV28, the J call TRBJ1-2, with 10 positions matching TRBD1. This CDR3 has 13 amino acids. V shed 10 bases, J shed 6 bases, and the junction held 8 bases outside the gene matches. Germline V gene lookup returns CDR1 MDHEN and CDR2 SYDVKM. CDR3: CATCPGQGHGYTF. The CDR3 DNA sequence: TGTGCCACCTGCCCGGGACAGGGGCATGGCTACACCTTC.

This clone was seen only a few times. V is TRBV7-6 and J is TRBJ1-1; D unresolved. The germline V gene encodes CDR1 SGHVS and CDR2 FNYEAQ. V lost 0 bases and J 0 bases, leaving 5 bases between the germline ends. There are 14 residues in the CDR3. For the CDR3, the DNA is TGTGCCAGCAGCTTAGCGGACTTGAACACTGAAGCTTTCTTT. The encoded protein is CASSLADLNTEAFF. The complete variable domain, with remaining parts taken from reference TRBV7-6 and TRBJ1-1, reads GAGVSQSPRYKVTKRGQDVALRCDPISGHVSLYWYRQALGQGPEFLTYFNYEAQQDKSGLPNDRFSAERPEGSISTLTIQRTEQRDSAMYRCASSLADLNTEAFFGQGTRLTVV.

The J gene is TRBJ2-7, the V gene TRBV6-1; a possible D gene is TRBD1 (7 bases). Germline assignment: CDR1 MNHNS and CDR2 SASEGT. The V gene lost 8 bases and the J gene lost 6 bases, with 23 bases spanning the gap. The CDR3 sequence is 15 residues long. The CDR3 coding sequence is TGTGCCAGCTTCCCTGGAGGGACAGTCCTGGGCGAGCAGTACTTC. It yields the protein CASFPGGTVLGEQYF.

The chain links TRBV10-3 to TRBJ2-7; TRBD1 or TRBD2 may be the D gene (6 bases each). There are 15 residues in the CDR3. Per germline, CDR1 ENHRY and CDR2 SYGVKD. The V gene lost 4 bases and the J gene lost 0 bases, with 13 bases spanning the gap. The CDR3 bases are TGTGCCATCAGTGCGGTGGGGGGCATCTCCTACGAGCAGTACTTC. The encoded protein is CAISAVGGISYEQYF.

In this sample, this clone turned up once. This rearrangement joins TRBV5-8 to TRBJ1-1; D is perhaps TRBD1 (5 bases). From germline, CDR1 is SGHTS and CDR2 YDEGEE. The CDR3 covers 14 residues. Trimming removed 2 bases at V and 0 bases at J, with 8 bases between. The CDR3: CASSFRTMNTEAFF. As DNA, the CDR3 is TGTGCCAGCAGCTTTCGGACAATGAACACTGAAGCTTTCTTT.

The chain is built from TRBV19 and TRBJ1-5; D unclear. Trimming left V 1 base short and J 0 bases short, with 13 bases between. The germline V gene encodes CDR1 LNHDA and CDR2 SQIVND (reference sequence). This CDR3 is 17 amino acids long. The CDR3 here is CASSIVRAELSNQPQHF. The CDR3 DNA follows: TGTGCCAGTAGTATAGTTCGGGCAGAACTTAGCAATCAGCCCCAGCATTTT.

This clone is a singleton in its sample. V and J are TRBV6-1 and TRBJ1-1; D gene unclear. The CDR3 totals 15 residues. Trimming took off 2 bases at V and 6 bases at J, with 16 bases between the two ends. CDR1 and CDR2 (germline): MNHNS, SASEGT. The CDR3 here is CASSEWKGLGAEAFF. CDR3 coding DNA: TGTGCCAGCAGTGAATGGAAAGGGTTGGGCGCTGAAGCTTTCTTT.

V is TRBV2 and J is TRBJ2-2; D might be TRBD1 (6 bases). CDR3 length equals 17 residues. Looked up from germline, CDR1 is SNHLY and CDR2 is FYNNEI. V was clipped by 6 bases and J by 2 bases, with 19 bases between them. The CDR3 region has the DNA TGTGCCAGCAGCCCGTTCCACAGGGTACCCAACACCGGGGAGCTGTTTTTT. Its protein is CASSPFHRVPNTGELFF.

This chain connects TRBV5-4 to TRBJ1-2, with TRBD1 matching 12 bases. The CDR3 runs to 14 residues. Germline V gives CDR1 SGHNT, CDR2 YYREEE (reference sequence). The V and J ends lost 5 bases and 8 bases, in that order; junction bases with no gene match: 7. The CDR3 loop is CASREGTGGRGYTF. CDR3 bases: TGTGCCAGCAGGGAGGGGACAGGGGGCAGAGGCTACACCTTC.

The CDR3 region has the DNA TGTGCCAGCAGCCCTGACAGCCTCTCTGGAAACACCATATATTTT. Translated, it gives CASSPDSLSGNTIYF. The chain is built from TRBV6-6 and TRBJ1-3; D may be TRBD1 (5 bases). CDR1 is MNHNY, CDR2 SVGAGI, per germline (reference sequence). The V end lost 6 bases, the J end lost 0 bases, and 12 bases lay between the germline ends. The CDR3 runs to 15 residues.